The entry that follows covers one T cell receptor (beta chain) sequence. Its antigen is as yet unknown. Both 60 Vbeta primers and 13 Jbeta primers went into the PCR. Clones were sequenced by immunoSEQ multiplex PCR, and TCRdb holds only the in-frame ones, with some missing. There are about 130,000 clones in the sample; 76% occur only once, and less than 2% lies in the top ten. This CDR3 is built from 14 residues. J was trimmed by 0 bases and V by 5 bases; bases with no gene match: 4. Germline values: CDR1 SGHKS, CDR2 YYEKEE (reference sequence). The data derive from a study of cytomegalovirus exposure and HLA in healthy donors. The overall study: Unique TCR beta sequences numbering approximately 120 million came from 150 million to 200 million T cells in an earlier analysis. Study conclusions and caveats: An analysis that came later showed most CMV-associated TCR beta chains appearing HLA-restricted. From TCR beta sequences, most subjects' HLA-A and HLA-B alleles were reportedly predicted accurately.

The receptor comes from a man in his fifties in good health and CMV-seronegative. This chain joins TRBV5-5 and TRBJ1-1, with TRBD1 matching 7 bases. Sequenced input: PBMCs. This chain's CDR3 is CASSPGQMNTEAFF. DNA for the CDR3: TGTGCCAGCAGTCCGGGACAGATGAACACTGAAGCTTTCTTT.